Sequencing of this TCR beta chain was carried out in a study of blood T cell repertoires in COVID-19 (TCRdb year 2020). Notes on the research overall: Samples from collaborators originated in the United States, Italy and Spain and spanned both the acute and convalescent phases of COVID-19. The prospective study material was composed of cDNA or gDNA derived from T cells, B-cell-depleted T cells, or PBMCs. Deeply sampled blood TCRbeta repertoires from subjects exposed to, actively infected with, or recovered from COVID-19 were included in the dataset. The repertoires were made available in a free public database intended to serve as a resource for research on the immune response to SARS-CoV-2. The samples were drawn from two sources: the first 160 participants of the ongoing ImmuneRACE study, and 950 to 1,500 subjects contributed by 6 global collaborators. Nearly every sample came with metadata listing a de-identified subject ID, COVID-19 status, age in years and sex. Where available, HLA class I and class II types were obtained from metadata supplied by the sample provider rather than from assay-based typing. General study outcomes and caveats: The amount of clinical and demographic metadata varied by source and participant and was provided uncurated.

The immunoSEQ Assay, a bias-controlled multiplex PCR, was used to amplify TCRbeta CDR3 regions from genomic DNA. As for the original processing: The number of nucleated cells in each sample was estimated by amplification of reference gene primers within the assay. To quantify the absolute abundance of each unique TCRbeta CDR3 rearrangement, sequence reads were collapsed and filtered. For each sample, productive Simpson clonality was calculated by taking the square root of Simpson's diversity index across productive rearrangements. This immuneACCESS table, as held by TCRdb, lists in-frame sequences with V and J called but not all clones. Of the missing ones, under half trace to an unresolved V gene in checked studies; the others have no known cause. Clone size and V and J calls were adopted from that table, with D and trimming inferred from the DNA. For this sample the table gives some 200,000 clones, of which roughly nine tenths were detected only once. Of the sample, under 3.5% falls within the top ten clones.

Enrolling through a virtual design, the prospective study's participants ranged in age from roughly 18 to 100 years and lived across 20 to 25 United States geographic areas. In the prospective study, cohorts were assigned on the basis of participant-reported clinical history obtained from a screening survey and a study questionnaire. In the prospective study, mobile phlebotomists collected whole blood, serum and a nasopharyngeal or oropharyngeal swab from each participant. Additional blood draws and questionnaires over an approximately two-month period could optionally be provided by prospective study participants. Blood samples from the prospective study were shipped frozen or at room temperature prior to DNA extraction. Its CDR3 holds 14 amino acids, cysteine through phenylalanine. Of all the DNA, just the CDR3 is kept, 42 bases in frame from base 1. Based on the germline V gene, the CDR1 and CDR2 sequences are SNHLY and FYNNEI. V gives up 3 bases and J gives up 5 bases, and the segment between their germline ends measures 11 bases.

Of note for this clone: The clone's antigen remains unknown. No base qualities exist here, and no much larger clone lies one base off it.

Specimen: PBMCs or T cells enriched from blood (not recorded which). The sequence was collected from a woman aged 18-35 years in a cohort exposed to, infected with or recovered from COVID-19 (not recorded which). The chain is made from TRBV2 and TRBJ1-5; matching of 5 bases hints at TRBD1 as the D gene. The CDR3: CASSDTGTDQPQHF. The sequenced DNA: TGTGCCAGCAGTGACACCGGGACTGATCAGCCCCAGCATTTT.